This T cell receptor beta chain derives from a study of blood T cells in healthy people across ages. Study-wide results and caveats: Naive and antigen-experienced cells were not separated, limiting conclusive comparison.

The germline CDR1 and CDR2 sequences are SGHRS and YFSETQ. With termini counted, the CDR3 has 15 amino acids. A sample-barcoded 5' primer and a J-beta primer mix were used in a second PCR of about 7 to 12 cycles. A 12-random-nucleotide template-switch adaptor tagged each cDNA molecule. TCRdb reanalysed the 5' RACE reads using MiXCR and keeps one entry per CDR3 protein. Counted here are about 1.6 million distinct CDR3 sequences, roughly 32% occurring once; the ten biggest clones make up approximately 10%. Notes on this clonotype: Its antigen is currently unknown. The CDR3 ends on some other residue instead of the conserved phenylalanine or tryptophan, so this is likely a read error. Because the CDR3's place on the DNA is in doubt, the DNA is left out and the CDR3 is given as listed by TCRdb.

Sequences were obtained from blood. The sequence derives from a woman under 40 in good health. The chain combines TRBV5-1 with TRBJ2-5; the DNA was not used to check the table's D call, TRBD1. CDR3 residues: CASSWGQGGINERYY.